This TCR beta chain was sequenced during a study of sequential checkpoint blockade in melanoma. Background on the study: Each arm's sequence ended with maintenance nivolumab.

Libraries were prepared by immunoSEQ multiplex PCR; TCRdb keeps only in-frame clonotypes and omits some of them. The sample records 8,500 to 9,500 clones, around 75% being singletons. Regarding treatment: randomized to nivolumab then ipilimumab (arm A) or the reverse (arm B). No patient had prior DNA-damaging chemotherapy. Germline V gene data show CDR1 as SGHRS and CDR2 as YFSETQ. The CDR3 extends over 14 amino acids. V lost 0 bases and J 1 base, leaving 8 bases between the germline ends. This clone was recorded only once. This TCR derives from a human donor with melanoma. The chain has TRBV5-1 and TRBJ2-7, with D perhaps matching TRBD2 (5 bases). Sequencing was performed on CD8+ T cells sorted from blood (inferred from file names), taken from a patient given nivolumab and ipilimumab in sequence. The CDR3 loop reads CASSLVTGSYEQYF. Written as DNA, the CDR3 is TGCGCCAGCAGCTTGGTTACGGGATCCTACGAGCAGTACTTC.